This T cell receptor beta chain was identified during a study of PD-L1 blockade in urothelial cancer. About the research overall: The patients' atezolizumab therapy, 1,200 mg intravenously every 3 weeks, started in the mid-2010s. Samples came from 3 weeks, at the second dose, and 6 weeks into treatment.

The V and J ends lost 5 bases and 9 bases, in that order; junction bases with no gene match: 15. The CDR3 consists of 16 residues. Here immunoSEQ multiplex PCR was the method, and the copy in TCRdb shows in-frame clones only, minus some. The sample yields roughly 45,000 clones, around 89% seen once. The starting material was PBMCs, obtained around atezolizumab (anti-PD-L1) treatment. The TCR comes from an older woman with urothelial cancer. The genes are TRBV23-1 and TRBJ2-1; the match to TRBD1 covers 8 bases. TRBV23-1 is an ORF, with its function uncertain. The CDR3 bases are TGCGCCAGCAGTAGTTTCGGCGGCTACAGGGGGGTTGAGCAGTTCTTC. Translating gives CASSSFGGYRGVEQFF.